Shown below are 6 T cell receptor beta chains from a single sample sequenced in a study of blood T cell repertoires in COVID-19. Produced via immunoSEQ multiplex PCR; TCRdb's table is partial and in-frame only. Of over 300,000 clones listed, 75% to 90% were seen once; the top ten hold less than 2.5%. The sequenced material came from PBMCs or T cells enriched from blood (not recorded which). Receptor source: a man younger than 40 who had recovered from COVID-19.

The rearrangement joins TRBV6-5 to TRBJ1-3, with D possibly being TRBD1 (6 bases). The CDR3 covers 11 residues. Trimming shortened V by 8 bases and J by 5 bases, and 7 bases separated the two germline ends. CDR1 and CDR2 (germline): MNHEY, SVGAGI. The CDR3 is CASGTRNTIYF. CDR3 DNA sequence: TGTGCCAGCGGGACAAGAAACACCATATATTTT.

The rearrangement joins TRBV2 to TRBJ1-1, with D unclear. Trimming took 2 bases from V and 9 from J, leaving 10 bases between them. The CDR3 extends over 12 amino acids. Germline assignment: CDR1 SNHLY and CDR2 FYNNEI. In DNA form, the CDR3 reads TGTGCCAGCAGTGAAATTTCCTCTCAAGCTTTCTTT. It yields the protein CASSEISSQAFF.

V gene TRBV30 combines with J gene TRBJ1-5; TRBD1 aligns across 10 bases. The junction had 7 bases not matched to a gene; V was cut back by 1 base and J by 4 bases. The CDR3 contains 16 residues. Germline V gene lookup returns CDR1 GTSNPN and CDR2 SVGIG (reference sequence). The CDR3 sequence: CAWSALGQGGNQPQHF. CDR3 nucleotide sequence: TGTGCCTGGAGTGCACTCGGACAGGGGGGGAATCAGCCCCAGCATTTT.

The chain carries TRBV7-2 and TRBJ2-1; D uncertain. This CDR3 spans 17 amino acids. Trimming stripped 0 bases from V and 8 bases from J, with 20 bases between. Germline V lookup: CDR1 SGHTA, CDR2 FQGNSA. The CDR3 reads CASSLAPRGLLGYEQFF. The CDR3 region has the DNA TGTGCCAGCAGCTTAGCTCCACGAGGCCTCTTAGGCTATGAGCAGTTCTTC. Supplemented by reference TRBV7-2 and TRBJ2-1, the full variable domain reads GAGVSQSPSNKVTEKGKDVELRCDPISGHTALYWYRQSLGQGLEFLIYFQGNSAPDKSGLPSDRFSAERTGGSVSTLTIQRTQQEDSAVYLCASSLAPRGLLGYEQFFGPGTRLTVL.

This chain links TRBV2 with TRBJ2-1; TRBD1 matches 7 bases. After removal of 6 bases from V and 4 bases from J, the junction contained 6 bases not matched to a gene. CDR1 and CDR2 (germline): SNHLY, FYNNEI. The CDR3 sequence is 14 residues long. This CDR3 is CASRPGQLYNEQFF. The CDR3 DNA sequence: TGTGCCAGCAGACCGGGACAGCTATACAATGAGCAGTTCTTC.

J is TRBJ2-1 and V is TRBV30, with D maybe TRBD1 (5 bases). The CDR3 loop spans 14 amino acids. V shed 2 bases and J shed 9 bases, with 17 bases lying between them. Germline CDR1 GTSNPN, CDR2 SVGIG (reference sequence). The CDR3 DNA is TGTGCCTGGAGTACCAGGGTTAGACCGGGTGAGCAGTTCTTC. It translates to CAWSTRVRPGEQFF. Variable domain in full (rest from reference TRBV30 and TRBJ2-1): SQTIHQWPATLVQPVGSPLSLECTVEGTSNPNLYWYRQAAGRGLQLLFYSVGIGQISSEVPQNLSASRPQDRQFILSSKKLLLSDSGFYLCAWSTRVRPGEQFFGPGTRLTVL.